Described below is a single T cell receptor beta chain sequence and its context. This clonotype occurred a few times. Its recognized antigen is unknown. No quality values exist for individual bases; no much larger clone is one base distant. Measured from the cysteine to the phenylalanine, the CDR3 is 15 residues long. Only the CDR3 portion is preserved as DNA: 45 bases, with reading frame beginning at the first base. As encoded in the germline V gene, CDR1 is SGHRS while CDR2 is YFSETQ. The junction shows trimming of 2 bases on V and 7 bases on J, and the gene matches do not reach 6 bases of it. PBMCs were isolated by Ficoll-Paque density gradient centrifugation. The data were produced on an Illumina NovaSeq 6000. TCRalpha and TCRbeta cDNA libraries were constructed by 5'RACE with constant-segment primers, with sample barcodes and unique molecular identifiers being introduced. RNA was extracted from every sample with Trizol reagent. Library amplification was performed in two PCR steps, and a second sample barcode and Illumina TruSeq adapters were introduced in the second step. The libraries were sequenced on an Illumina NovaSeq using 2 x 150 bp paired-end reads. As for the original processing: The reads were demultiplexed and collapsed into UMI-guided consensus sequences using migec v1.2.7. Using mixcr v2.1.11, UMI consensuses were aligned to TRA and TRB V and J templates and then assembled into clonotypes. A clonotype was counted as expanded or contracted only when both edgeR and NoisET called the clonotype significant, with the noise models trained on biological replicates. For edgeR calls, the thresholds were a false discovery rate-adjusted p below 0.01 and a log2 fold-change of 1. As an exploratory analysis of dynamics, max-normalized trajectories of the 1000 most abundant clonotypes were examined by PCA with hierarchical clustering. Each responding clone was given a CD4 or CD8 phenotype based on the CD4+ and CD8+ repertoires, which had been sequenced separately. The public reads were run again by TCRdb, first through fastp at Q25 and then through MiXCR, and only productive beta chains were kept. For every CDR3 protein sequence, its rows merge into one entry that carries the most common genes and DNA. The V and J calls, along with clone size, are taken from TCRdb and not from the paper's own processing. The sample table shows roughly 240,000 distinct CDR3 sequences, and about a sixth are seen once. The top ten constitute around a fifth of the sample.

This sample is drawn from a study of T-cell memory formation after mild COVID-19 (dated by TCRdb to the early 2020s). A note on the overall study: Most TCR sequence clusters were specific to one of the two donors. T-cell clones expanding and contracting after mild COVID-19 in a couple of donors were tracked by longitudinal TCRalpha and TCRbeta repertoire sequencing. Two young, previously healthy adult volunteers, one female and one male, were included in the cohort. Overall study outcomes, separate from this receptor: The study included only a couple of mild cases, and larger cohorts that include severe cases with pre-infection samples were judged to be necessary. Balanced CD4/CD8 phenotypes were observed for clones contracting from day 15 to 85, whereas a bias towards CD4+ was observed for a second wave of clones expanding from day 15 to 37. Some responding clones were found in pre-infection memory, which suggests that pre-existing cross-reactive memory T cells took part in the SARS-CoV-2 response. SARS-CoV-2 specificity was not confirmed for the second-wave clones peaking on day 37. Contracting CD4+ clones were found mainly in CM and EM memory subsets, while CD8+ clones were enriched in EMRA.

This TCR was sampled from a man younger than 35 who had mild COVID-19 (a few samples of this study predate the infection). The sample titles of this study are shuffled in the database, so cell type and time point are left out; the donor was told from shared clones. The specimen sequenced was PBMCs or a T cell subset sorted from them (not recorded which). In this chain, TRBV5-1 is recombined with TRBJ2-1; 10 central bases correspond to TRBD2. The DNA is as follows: TGCGCCAGCAGCTTATTAGCGGGGGGCCGAAATGAGCAGTTCTTC. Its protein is CASSLLAGGRNEQFF.